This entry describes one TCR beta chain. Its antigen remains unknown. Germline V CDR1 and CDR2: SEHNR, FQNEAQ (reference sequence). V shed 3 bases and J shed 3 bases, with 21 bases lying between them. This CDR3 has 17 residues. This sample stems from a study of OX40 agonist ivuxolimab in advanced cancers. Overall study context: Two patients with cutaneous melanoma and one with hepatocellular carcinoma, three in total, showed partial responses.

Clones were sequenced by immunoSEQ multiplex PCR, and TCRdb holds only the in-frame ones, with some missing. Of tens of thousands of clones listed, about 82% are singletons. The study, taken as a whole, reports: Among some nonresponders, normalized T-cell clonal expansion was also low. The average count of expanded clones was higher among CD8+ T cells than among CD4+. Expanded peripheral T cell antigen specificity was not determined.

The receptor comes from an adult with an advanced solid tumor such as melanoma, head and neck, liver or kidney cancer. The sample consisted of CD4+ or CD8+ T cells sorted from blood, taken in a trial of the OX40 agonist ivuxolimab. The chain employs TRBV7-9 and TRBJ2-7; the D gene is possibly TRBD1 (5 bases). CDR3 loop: CASSFNVDSQIFYEQYF. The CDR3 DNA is TGTGCCAGCAGCTTCAACGTAGACAGTCAAATTTTCTACGAGCAGTACTTC.